This T cell receptor (beta chain) was captured in a study of relationships among human T cell subsets. Whole-study results and caveats: Some CD4+CD8+ double-positive cells may remain after bead sorting. Many CDR3s were shared across Th1, Th2 and regulatory subsets.

Anti-CD294 bead selection, following depletion of CD4+CD56+ natural killer T cells, yielded the Th2 cells. From mRNA, alpha and beta CDR3 regions were amplified using semiquantitative ARM-PCR. Exponential amplification used communal superprimers after tagged nested gene-specific primers in ARM-PCR. First-round products served as template after exonuclease removal of nested primers. From the multiplex PCR reads, TCRdb called clonotypes with MiXCR, one entry per CDR3 protein. The repertoire has 3,000 to 5,000 distinct CDR3 sequences, 51% of them found once; the top ten carry 2.5% to 3%. In germline, CDR1 is LGHNA, CDR2 YNFKEQ. The CDR3 is 17 residues long. With 0 bases clipped from V and 5 bases from J, the junction kept 11 bases outside the gene matches. Of note for this clonotype: The antigen remains unidentified.

The TCR comes from a man aged 35 to 55 in good health. V and J are TRBV4-2 and TRBJ2-5; TRBD2 matches at 8 bases. Sample: CD4+ Th2 cells sorted from blood. CDR3 DNA: TGTGCCAGCAGCCAAGAAGGGGGTATAGCGGGGCACGAGACCCAGTACTTC. Translating gives CASSQEGGIAGHETQYF.